This T cell receptor (beta chain) was sequenced during a study of blood T cell repertoires in COVID-19. On the study more broadly: T cells, B-cell-depleted T cells, or PBMCs supplied cDNA or gDNA.

Authors' data handling: For nucleated cells, counts were estimated from reference gene primer amplification. Sequenced by immunoSEQ multiplex PCR; TCRdb stores in-frame clones only, minus some. The D gene and trimming were derived from the DNA, and the V and J assignments and clone size from that table. The sample holds a few hundred thousand clones; roughly nine tenths are singletons and the top ten take about a tenth. This CDR3 region has 14 residues. Per germline, CDR1 SGHTA and CDR2 FQGNSA. Trimming took 8 bases from V and 3 from J; bases not matched to a gene: 9. This clonotype originated in a woman in her forties or fifties with COVID-19, enrolled during active disease. The chain links TRBV7-2 to TRBJ2-5, with 7 bases fitting TRBD2. Sequenced input: peripheral blood. The CDR3 spells CASSPGAGEETQYF. DNA for the CDR3: TGTGCCAGCTCCCCTGGGGCGGGGGAAGAGACCCAGTACTTC.